These 29 T cell receptor beta chains came from one sample sequenced in a study of blood T cell repertoires in COVID-19. The table came from immunoSEQ multiplex PCR; TCRdb's copy has only in-frame clones and leaves some out. Among 60,000 or so clones listed, 80% to 85% were seen once. The material sequenced was peripheral blood. These receptors all stem from a man aged 25-45 years with COVID-19, enrolled during active disease.

The rearrangement links TRBV29-1 to TRBJ1-2, with 9 bases that match TRBD1. Trimming cost V 7 bases and J 7 bases; bases outside gene matches: 10. Germline V gene data show CDR1 as SQVTM and CDR2 as ANQGSEA. This CDR3 has 13 amino acids. CDR3 region: CSASTGGLFGYTF. DNA for the CDR3: TGCAGCGCATCGACAGGGGGTTTATTTGGCTACACCTTC.

The rearrangement links TRBV4-1 to TRBJ2-1; D ambiguous. V was cut by 1 base and J by 0 bases, with 7 bases left in between. The CDR3 loop spans 15 amino acids. Per the germline V gene, CDR1 is MGHRA and CDR2 is YSYEKL. The CDR3 coding sequence is TGCGCCAGCAGCCAAGGAGGAGACTCCTACAATGAGCAGTTCTTC. Its protein is CASSQGGDSYNEQFF.

This chain joins TRBV19 and TRBJ2-3, with a possible D match to TRBD1 (6 bases). Trimming pared 8 bases from V and 5 bases from J, leaving 17 bases between. This CDR3 is built from 14 residues. Germline values: CDR1 LNHDA, CDR2 SQIVND (reference sequence). In DNA form, the CDR3 reads TGTGCCAGTCACAACCGGGACACCGGAGATACGCAGTATTTT. It yields the protein CASHNRDTGDTQYF.

The rearrangement links TRBV30 to TRBJ1-1, with TRBD1 as a possible D gene (6 bases). Germline-derived CDR1 and CDR2 are GTSNPN and SVGIG (reference sequence). The CDR3 is made up of 13 amino acids. Trimming removed 4 bases at V and 5 bases at J, with 14 bases between. The CDR3 sequence is CAWKRTGQTEAFF. The CDR3 bases are TGTGCCTGGAAGCGTACGGGACAAACTGAAGCTTTCTTT.

V gene TRBV27 combines with J gene TRBJ2-2; TRBD2 matches at 12 bases. The CDR3 extends over 15 amino acids. V was clipped by 5 bases and J by 2 bases; unmatched bases: 0. Germline loops: CDR1 MNHEY, CDR2 SMNVEV (reference sequence). The CDR3 loop is CASSGLAGNTGELFF. The CDR3 coding sequence is TGTGCCAGCAGTGGACTAGCGGGAAACACCGGGGAGCTGTTTTTT.

This rearrangement joins TRBV10-3 to TRBJ1-4; tentative D call: TRBD1 (5 bases). The CDR3 runs 15 residues. Germline-derived CDR1 and CDR2 are ENHRY and SYGVKD. V dropped 4 bases and J dropped 0 bases, with 9 bases sitting between them. In DNA form, the CDR3 reads TGTGCCATCAGTGGGGGCAGGACAACTAATGAAAAACTGTTTTTT. Residues: CAISGGRTTNEKLFF.

V gene TRBV7-9 combines with J gene TRBJ2-2, with 8 nucleotides matching TRBD1. The V gene end was trimmed by 4 bases and the J gene end by 3 bases; junction bases not matched to a gene: 4. This CDR3 is built from 15 residues. Germline CDR1 is SEHNR and CDR2 is FQNEAQ (reference sequence). CDR3 coding DNA: TGTGCCAGCAGCTCCATACAGGGGGACACCGGGGAGCTGTTTTTT. Translation: CASSSIQGDTGELFF.

Here the CDR3 reads CAWSGGGSSYEQYF. CDR3 nucleotide sequence: TGTGCCTGGTCCGGGGGTGGAAGCTCCTACGAGCAGTACTTC. The J gene is TRBJ2-7, the V gene TRBV30; a possible D gene is TRBD2 (6 bases). The ends were cut back, 5 bases at V and 0 bases at J, with 14 bases in the middle. The CDR3 runs 14 residues. Looked up from germline, CDR1 is GTSNPN and CDR2 is SVGIG (reference sequence).

The chain carries TRBV30 and TRBJ2-5; no clear D gene. This CDR3 comprises 13 residues. CDR1 is GTSNPN, CDR2 SVGIG, per germline (reference sequence). Trimming removed 3 bases from V and 2 bases from J, with 10 bases in between. Written as DNA, the CDR3 is TGTGCCTGGAGGCCGCAGGCTCAAGAGACCCAGTACTTC. As protein: CAWRPQAQETQYF.

This clone turned up a few times. The chain combines TRBV10-1 with TRBJ2-7; 7 bases are shared with TRBD2. Germline-derived CDR1 and CDR2 are WNHNN and SYGVQD (reference sequence). Trimming took 8 bases from V and 5 from J; bases not matched to a gene: 6. The CDR3 spans 12 residues. CDR3 in amino acids: CASGGERDEQYF. CDR3 in DNA: TGCGCCAGCGGGGGGGAACGGGACGAGCAGTACTTC.

In nucleotides, the CDR3 is TGTGCCAGCAGCGCAACAGGGATGAACACCGGGGAGCTGTTTTTT. It specifies CASSATGMNTGELFF. The rearrangement links TRBV3-1 (or the pseudogene TRBV3-2) to TRBJ2-2, with D tentatively TRBD1 (6 bases). The CDR3 runs 15 residues. CDR1 is LGHDT and CDR2 is YNNKEL in the germline V gene (reference sequence). Trimming pared 5 bases from V and 1 base from J, leaving 11 bases between.

This clone was recorded once. The genes are TRBV10-3 and TRBJ2-4; 8 bases fit TRBD1. The CDR3 extends over 16 amino acids. The germline V gene has CDR1 ENHRY and CDR2 SYGVKD. V shed 0 bases, J shed 7 bases, and the junction held 8 bases outside the gene matches. CDR3: CAISESFAGQVNIQYF. CDR3 bases: TGTGCCATCAGTGAGTCCTTCGCGGGACAGGTTAACATTCAGTACTTC.

This clone was counted a single time. This chain connects TRBV7-9 to TRBJ2-3, with 11 bases aligning to TRBD2. CDR3 length equals 13 residues. The V and J ends lost 4 bases and 8 bases, in that order; junction bases with no gene match: 2. Germline V gene lookup returns CDR1 SEHNR and CDR2 FQNEAQ (reference sequence). For the CDR3, the DNA is TGTGCCAGCAGCTACGGGACTAGCGGTACGCAGTATTTT. The encoded protein is CASSYGTSGTQYF.

The chain has TRBV7-9 and TRBJ1-3; D is ambiguous. The length of the CDR3 is 14 residues. Germline V lookup: CDR1 SEHNR, CDR2 FQNEAQ (reference sequence). Trimming removed 3 bases from V and 1 base from J, with 7 bases in between. CDR3: CASSLGGSGNTIYF. The CDR3 DNA follows: TGTGCCAGCAGCTTGGGAGGGTCTGGAAACACCATATATTTT.

The V and J genes are TRBV9 and TRBJ1-1; D gene uncertain. This CDR3 contains 13 residues. CDR1 SGDLS and CDR2 YYNGEE come from the germline V gene. V lost 1 base and J 3 bases, leaving 7 bases between the germline ends. The DNA of the CDR3 is TGTGCCAGCAGCGTAACAGCGGACACTGAAGCTTTCTTT. Its translation is CASSVTADTEAFF.

The CDR3 here is CASSFMDREDYGYTF. Written as DNA, the CDR3 is TGTGCCAGCAGCTTCATGGACAGGGAAGACTATGGCTACACCTTC. This chain links TRBV5-4 with TRBJ1-2; 8 bases fit TRBD1. The length of the CDR3 is 15 residues. Germline CDR1 is SGHNT and CDR2 is YYREEE (reference sequence). Trimming removed 2 bases from V and 3 bases from J; junction bases left unmatched: 6.

This chain uses TRBV4-1 with TRBJ2-3; 13 positions agree with TRBD2. The CDR3 runs 18 residues. The germline gives CDR1 MGHRA, CDR2 YSYEKL. After removal of 2 bases from V and 2 bases from J, the junction contained 7 bases not matched to a gene. The CDR3 nucleotides are TGCGCCAGCAGCCAACCCCGGACTAGCGGGAGCATCACAGATACGCAGTATTTT. It codes for CASSQPRTSGSITDTQYF.

The J gene is TRBJ1-2, the V gene TRBV2; 8 bases are shared with TRBD1. CDR3 length equals 15 residues. Germline V lookup: CDR1 SNHLY, CDR2 FYNNEI. J was trimmed by 2 bases and V by 6 bases; bases with no gene match: 8. The CDR3 loop reads CASSYQGQVNYGYTF. The CDR3 nucleotides read TGTGCCAGCAGCTATCAGGGACAGGTGAACTATGGCTACACCTTC.

The chain employs TRBV7-9 and TRBJ2-1, with 13 bases fitting TRBD2. The CDR3 covers 16 residues. J gave up 6 bases and V 0 bases, and 2 bases lay outside the gene matches. In germline, CDR1 is SEHNR, CDR2 FQNEAQ (reference sequence). The CDR3, as DNA: TGTGCCAGCAGCTTAGCGGGACTAGCGGGAAGCAATGAGCAGTTCTTC. Encoded protein: CASSLAGLAGSNEQFF.

V and J are TRBV6-6 and TRBJ2-1; unclear D gene. This CDR3 region has 13 residues. The germline V and J ends were trimmed by 2 bases and 6 bases, with 8 bases remaining between them. Germline CDR1 reads MNHNY; CDR2 reads SVGAGI (reference sequence). The CDR3, as DNA: TGTGCCAGCAGTTACGCGCCACCCAATGAGCAGTTCTTC. Its protein is CASSYAPPNEQFF.

This chain links TRBV15 with TRBJ2-7, with 7 bases matching TRBD2. Per the germline V gene, CDR1 is LNHNV and CDR2 is YYDKDF (reference sequence). After removal of 3 bases from V and 2 bases from J, the junction contained 7 bases not matched to a gene. The CDR3 has 15 residues. Here the CDR3 DNA reads TGTGCCACCAGCAGGGGGGGGACGGGCGCCTACGAGCAGTACTTC. It encodes CATSRGGTGAYEQYF.

This sequence joins TRBV28 and TRBJ1-6; 9 nucleotides line up with TRBD1. The length of the CDR3 is 16 residues. J was trimmed by 7 bases and V by 2 bases; bases with no gene match: 6. Germline CDR1 MDHEN, CDR2 SYDVKM. This CDR3 reads CASSLRGTGRNSPLHF. In nucleotides, the CDR3 is TGTGCCAGCAGTTTACGTGGGACAGGGAGGAATTCACCCCTCCACTTT. Based on the CDR3 plus reference TRBV28 and TRBJ1-6, the full variable domain is DVKVTQSSRYLVKRTGEKVFLECVQDMDHENMFWYRQDPGLGLRLIYFSYDVKMKEKGDIPEGYSVSREKKERFSLILESASTNQTSMYLCASSLRGTGRNSPLHFGNGTRLTVT.

V gene TRBV9 combines with J gene TRBJ2-7, with D unresolved. With 4 bases removed from V and 4 bases from J, the gap between germline ends came to 12 bases. The CDR3 sequence is 13 residues long. The V gene's germline CDR1 is SGDLS and CDR2 YYNGEE. DNA of the CDR3: TGTGCCAGCAGCTCTTTTAATGTATACGAGCAGTACTTC. Its protein is CASSSFNVYEQYF.

The chain recombines TRBV11-2 with TRBJ1-6; tentative D call: TRBD1 (6 bases). The CDR3 is made up of 14 amino acids. Germline lookup yields CDR1 SGHAT and CDR2 FQNNGV. V shed 5 bases and J shed 9 bases, with 14 bases lying between them. The CDR3 coding sequence is TGTGCCAGCAGCCCCCAAGGGGGTGGTTCACCCCTCCACTTT. Amino acid sequence: CASSPQGGGSPLHF. The complete variable domain, with remaining parts taken from reference TRBV11-2 and TRBJ1-6, reads EAGVAQSPRYKIIEKRQSVAFWCNPISGHATLYWYQQILGQGPKLLIQFQNNGVVDDSQLPKDRFSAERLKGVDSTLKIQPAKLEDSAVYLCASSPQGGGSPLHFGNGTRLTVT.

This chain uses TRBV19 with TRBJ1-5; no clear D gene. This CDR3 has 15 residues. V was clipped by 3 bases and J by 0 bases, with 9 bases between them. Germline CDR1 is LNHDA and CDR2 is SQIVND (reference sequence). The CDR3: CASSMAVYSNQPQHF. The CDR3 coding sequence is TGTGCCAGTAGTATGGCGGTTTATAGCAATCAGCCCCAGCATTTT.

The V and J genes are TRBV18 and TRBJ1-4; 7 bases agree with TRBD1. The junction had 6 bases not matched to a gene; V was cut back by 3 bases and J by 5 bases. The germline V gene has CDR1 KGHSH and CDR2 LQKENI. CDR3 size: 15 residues. The CDR3 protein is CASSPQGGRNEKLFF. The CDR3, as DNA: TGTGCCAGCTCACCGCAGGGGGGACGAAATGAAAAACTGTTTTTT.

The chain carries TRBV6-1 and TRBJ2-3, with a weak D call TRBD2 (6 bases). V lost 1 base and J lost 6, with 17 bases in between. The CDR3 extends over 16 amino acids. CDR1 MNHNS and CDR2 SASEGT come from the germline V gene. The CDR3 region has the DNA TGTGCCAGCAGTGAAGGATTTGGGACTGTTACGGATACGCAGTATTTT. Translation gives CASSEGFGTVTDTQYF.

CDR3 residues: CASSLLAGGETQYF. The CDR3 nucleotides are TGTGCCAGCAGCTTACTAGCGGGAGGCGAGACCCAGTACTTC. The chain carries TRBV7-8 and TRBJ2-5; 11 bases fit TRBD2. The germline CDR1 and CDR2 sequences are SGHVS and FQNEAQ. The V segment lost 2 bases and the J segment 5 bases; nucleotides outside the gene matches: 1. This CDR3 contains 14 residues.

The chain uses TRBV6-5 and TRBJ2-7, with TRBD1 identical over 7 bases. The trim removed 7 bases at V and 2 bases at J, leaving 11 bases unmatched. The CDR3 covers 15 residues. Per germline, CDR1 MNHEY and CDR2 SVGAGI. CDR3 DNA: TGTGCCAGCACCGAAGTTTCGACAGGGCCCTACGAGCAGTACTTC. Its protein is CASTEVSTGPYEQYF.